These T cell receptor beta chains were read from a single sample in a study of blood T cell repertoires in COVID-19. TCRdb keeps only in-frame clones here, not all; method: immunoSEQ multiplex PCR. The repertoire holds more than 45,000 clones, 83% seen once, with 16% in the top ten. Sequenced material: peripheral blood. All receptors come from a man aged 35-49 years with acute or convalescent COVID-19. CDR3s include the opening cysteine and the closing phenylalanine or tryptophan. D genes are given only for firm matches. Rows may omit the clone size; those that give it use once, few, many or a size class.

D gene,CDR3 length,clone size,J gene,V gene,CDR3 DNA,CDR3 protein
TRBD2,18,.,TRBJ2-7,TRBV19,TGTGCCAGTAGTATCCCCGGGACTAGCGGACCTACCCTTCTCGAGCAGTACTTC,CASSIPGTSGPTLLEQYF
TRBD1,16,.,TRBJ1-5,TRBV19,TGTGCCAGTAGTCCTGACCGGGACAGACGAAATCAGCCCCAGCATTTT,CASSPDRDRRNQPQHF
TRBD1,16,.,TRBJ1-1,TRBV5-6,TGTGCCAGCAGCCGTTGGACACAGGGGGTCGACACTGAAGCTTTCTTT,CASSRWTQGVDTEAFF
.,14,.,TRBJ1-5,TRBV19,TGTGCCAGTAGTATCAACAGGGCGGACCAGCCCCAGCATTTT,CASSINRADQPQHF
.,14,.,TRBJ1-1,TRBV27,TGTGCCAGCAGTTTATCAATAAGGGGTTCTGAAGCTTTCTTT,CASSLSIRGSEAFF
.,15,.,TRBJ1-2,TRBV5-1,TGCGCCAGCAGCCCGTTGAGACAGGCCTCCTATGGCTACACCTTC,CASSPLRQASYGYTF
.,15,.,TRBJ2-2,TRBV5-6,TGTGCCAGCAGCCTTGGGTCAGGGCGGAGCGGGGAGCTGTTTTTT,CASSLGSGRSGELFF
.,14,.,TRBJ1-2,TRBV6-5,TGTGCCAGCAGCGCCGCGACAACCCTCTATGGCTACACCTTC,CASSAATTLYGYTF
.,12,once,TRBJ1-5,TRBV6-5,TGTGCCAGCGGGCAGGGTGGTCAGCCCCAGCATTTT,CASGQGGQPQHF
TRBD1,14,.,TRBJ2-4,TRBV7-9,TGTGCCAGCAGCCCCGGGACAGCGCTAAACATTCAGTACTTC,CASSPGTALNIQYF
TRBD1,14,.,TRBJ1-6,TRBV6-5,TGTGCCAGCCGCCGAGGACAGGGAAATTCACCCCTCCACTTT,CASRRGQGNSPLHF
TRBD1,15,.,TRBJ1-1,TRBV2,TGTGCCAGCACGGGCTACAGGGGGGGAGGCACTGAAGCTTTCTTT,CASTGYRGGGTEAFF
TRBD2,13,once,TRBJ2-5,TRBV6-5,TGTGCCAGCAGTTCGACTAGCGGAGAGACCCAGTACTTC,CASSSTSGETQYF
TRBD2,15,.,TRBJ2-1,TRBV5-1,TGCGCCAGCAGCCACCTAGCGGGCATCTACAATGAGCAGTTCTTC,CASSHLAGIYNEQFF
.,15,few,TRBJ1-2,TRBV6-2/TRBV6-3,TGTGCCAGCAGTTACTCGTTAACGGGGAGCTATGGCTACACCTTC,CASSYSLTGSYGYTF
TRBD2,15,.,TRBJ2-5,TRBV6-5,TGTGCCAGCAGTTACGCAAATAGCGGGAAGGAGACCCAGTACTTC,CASSYANSGKETQYF
.,15,.,TRBJ1-1,TRBV5-5,TGTGCCAGCAGCTTGAATGGGGCTTCGAACACTGAAGCTTTCTTT,CASSLNGASNTEAFF
.,11,.,TRBJ2-1,TRBV6-1,TGTGCCAGCAGTGAAGCGCGCAATCGGTTCTTC,CASSEARNRFF
TRBD1,16,few,TRBJ1-4,TRBV19,TGTGCCAGTAGTACGGACAGGAGTGCAACTAATGAAAAACTGTTTTTT,CASSTDRSATNEKLFF
TRBD1,13,.,TRBJ1-5,TRBV2,TGTGCCAGGGGGACAGATAGCAATCAGCCCCAGCATTTT,CARGTDSNQPQHF
.,15,.,TRBJ2-7,TRBV14,TGTGCCAGCAGCCAAGCACAGGGACACTTCTACGAGCAGTACTTC,CASSQAQGHFYEQYF
.,13,once,TRBJ1-2,TRBV6-5,TGTGCCAGCAGCCCAGACGGGACTAATGGCTACACCTTC,CASSPDGTNGYTF
TRBD2,15,.,TRBJ2-1,TRBV14,TGTGCCAGCAGCCTAGCGGGAGTAATAGGCAATGAGCAGTTCTTC,CASSLAGVIGNEQFF
.,13,.,TRBJ1-1,TRBV5-1,TGCGCCAGCAGCCCGACAGGGAACACTGAAGCTTTCTTT,CASSPTGNTEAFF
.,13,.,TRBJ2-6,TRBV19,TGTGCCAGTAAACACTCTGGGGCCAACGTCCTGACTTTC,CASKHSGANVLTF
.,15,.,TRBJ1-2,TRBV5-1,TGCGCCAGCAGCGGCCCGGGACAATTTCTATATGGCTACACCTTC,CASSGPGQFLYGYTF
TRBD1,14,.,TRBJ1-1,TRBV6-5,TGTGCCAGCAGTTACCGGGGACAGTACACTGAAGCTTTCTTT,CASSYRGQYTEAFF
TRBD1,14,.,TRBJ2-3,TRBV10-3,TGTGCCATTCAACAGGGGGCAAGTACAGATACGCAGTATTTT,CAIQQGASTDTQYF
TRBD1,16,.,TRBJ2-1,TRBV24-1,TGTGCCACCAGTGATGAGCCGGGACAGGGAGGGAATGAGCAGTTCTTC,CATSDEPGQGGNEQFF
TRBD1,15,.,TRBJ1-2,TRBV10-3,TGTGCCATCAGTGTATCCGACAGGGCAAACTATGGCTACACCTTC,CAISVSDRANYGYTF
.,14,.,TRBJ2-3,TRBV15,TGTGCCACCAGCAGAGATAGAGCGGCAGATACGCAGTATTTT,CATSRDRAADTQYF